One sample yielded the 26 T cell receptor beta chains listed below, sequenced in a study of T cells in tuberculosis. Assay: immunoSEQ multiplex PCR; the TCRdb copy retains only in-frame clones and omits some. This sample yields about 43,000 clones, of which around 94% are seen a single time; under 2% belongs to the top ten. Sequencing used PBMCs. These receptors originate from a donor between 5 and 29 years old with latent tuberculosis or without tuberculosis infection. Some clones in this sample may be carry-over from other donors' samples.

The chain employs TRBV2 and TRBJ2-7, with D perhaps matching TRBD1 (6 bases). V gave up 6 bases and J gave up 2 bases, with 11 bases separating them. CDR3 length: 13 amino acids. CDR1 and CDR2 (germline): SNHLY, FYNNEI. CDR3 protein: CASSGGGTYEQYF. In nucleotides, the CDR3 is TGTGCCAGCAGCGGTGGGGGCACCTACGAGCAGTACTTC.

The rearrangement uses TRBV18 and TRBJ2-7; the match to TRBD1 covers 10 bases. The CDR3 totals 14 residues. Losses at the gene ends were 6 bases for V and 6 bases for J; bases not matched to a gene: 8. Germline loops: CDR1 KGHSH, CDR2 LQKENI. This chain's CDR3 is CASSLGTGVGEQYF. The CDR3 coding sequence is TGTGCCAGCTCTCTTGGGACAGGGGTTGGCGAGCAGTACTTC. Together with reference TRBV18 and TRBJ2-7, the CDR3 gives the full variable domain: NAGVMQNPRHLVRRRGQEARLRCSPMKGHSHVYWYRQLPEEGLKFMVYLQKENIIDESGMPKERFSAEFPKEGPSILRIQQVVRGDSAAYFCASSLGTGVGEQYFGPGTRLTVT.

The chain's CDR3 is CASSLEGAPGYTF. In DNA form, the CDR3 reads TGCGCCAGCAGCTTAGAGGGGGCGCCGGGCTACACCTTC. V gene TRBV5-1 combines with J gene TRBJ1-2, with 7 nucleotides matching TRBD1. V lost 2 bases to trimming and J lost 8 bases; unmatched junction nucleotides: 6. Looked up from germline, CDR1 is SGHRS and CDR2 is YFSETQ. The CDR3 spans 13 residues.

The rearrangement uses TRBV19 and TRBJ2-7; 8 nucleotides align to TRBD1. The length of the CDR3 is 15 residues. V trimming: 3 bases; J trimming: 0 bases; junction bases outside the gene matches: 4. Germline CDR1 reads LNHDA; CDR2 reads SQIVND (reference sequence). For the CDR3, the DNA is TGTGCCAGTAGTATCCTCGGGACAGGCTCCTACGAGCAGTACTTC. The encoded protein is CASSILGTGSYEQYF.

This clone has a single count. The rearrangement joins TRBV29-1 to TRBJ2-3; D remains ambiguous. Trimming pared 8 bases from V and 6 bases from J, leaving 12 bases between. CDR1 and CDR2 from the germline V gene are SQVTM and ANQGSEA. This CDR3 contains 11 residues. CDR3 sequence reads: CSPNIRDTQYF. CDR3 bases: TGCAGCCCTAATATTCGGGATACGCAGTATTTT.

The CDR3 DNA reads as TGTGCCAGCAGCTTGGGGACTAGCGGGAGGGAGACCCAGTACTTC. Translating it yields CASSLGTSGRETQYF. The chain employs TRBV7-3 and TRBJ2-5, with 15 bases aligning to TRBD2. The germline V gene has CDR1 SGHTA and CDR2 FQGTGA. This CDR3 is 15 amino acids long. The junction had 1 base not matched to a gene; V was cut back by 3 bases and J by 5 bases.

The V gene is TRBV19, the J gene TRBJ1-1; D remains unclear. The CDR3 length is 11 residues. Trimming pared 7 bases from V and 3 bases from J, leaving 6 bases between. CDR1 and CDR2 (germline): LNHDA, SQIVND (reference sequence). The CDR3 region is CASTVYTEAFF. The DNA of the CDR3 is TGTGCCAGTACCGTCTACACTGAAGCTTTCTTT.

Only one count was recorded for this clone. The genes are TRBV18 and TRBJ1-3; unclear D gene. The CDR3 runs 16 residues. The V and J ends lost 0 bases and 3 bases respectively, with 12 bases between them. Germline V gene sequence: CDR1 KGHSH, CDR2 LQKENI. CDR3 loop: CASSPPSGSIGNTIYF. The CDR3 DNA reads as TGTGCCAGCTCACCACCGAGCGGATCAATTGGAAACACCATATATTTT.

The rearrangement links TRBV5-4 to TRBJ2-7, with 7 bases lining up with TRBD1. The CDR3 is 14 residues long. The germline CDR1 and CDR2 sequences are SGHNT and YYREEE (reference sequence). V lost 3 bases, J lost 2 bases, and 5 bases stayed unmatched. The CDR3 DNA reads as TGTGCCAGCAGCTCCGGGACAGTACCCTACGAGCAGTACTTC. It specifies CASSSGTVPYEQYF.

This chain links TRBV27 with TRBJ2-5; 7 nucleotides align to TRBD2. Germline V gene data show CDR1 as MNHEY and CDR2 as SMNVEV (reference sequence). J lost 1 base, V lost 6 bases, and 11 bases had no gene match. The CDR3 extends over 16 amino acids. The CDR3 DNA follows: TGTGCCAGCAGGGAAGGGGCGGGAGCCGGCCAAGAGACCCAGTACTTC. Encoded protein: CASREGAGAGQETQYF.

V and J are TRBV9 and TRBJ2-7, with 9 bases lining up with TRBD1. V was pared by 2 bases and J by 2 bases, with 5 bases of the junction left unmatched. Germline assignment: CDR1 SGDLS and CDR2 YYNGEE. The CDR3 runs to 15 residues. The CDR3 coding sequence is TGTGCCAGCAGCGTTTCCGGGACAGGGACCTACGAGCAGTACTTC. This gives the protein CASSVSGTGTYEQYF.

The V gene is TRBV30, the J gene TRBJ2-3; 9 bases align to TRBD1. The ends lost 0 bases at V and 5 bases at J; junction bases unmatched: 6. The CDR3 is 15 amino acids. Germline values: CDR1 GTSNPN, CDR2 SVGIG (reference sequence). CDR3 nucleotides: TGTGCCTGGAGTGTCGGAGGACAGGGGAAAGATACGCAGTATTTT. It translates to CAWSVGGQGKDTQYF.

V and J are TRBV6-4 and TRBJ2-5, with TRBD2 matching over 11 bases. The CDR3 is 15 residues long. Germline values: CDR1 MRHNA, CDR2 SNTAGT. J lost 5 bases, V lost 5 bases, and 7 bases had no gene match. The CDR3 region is CASSPLAGEGETQYF. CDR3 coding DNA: TGTGCCAGCAGTCCACTAGCGGGAGAAGGGGAGACCCAGTACTTC.

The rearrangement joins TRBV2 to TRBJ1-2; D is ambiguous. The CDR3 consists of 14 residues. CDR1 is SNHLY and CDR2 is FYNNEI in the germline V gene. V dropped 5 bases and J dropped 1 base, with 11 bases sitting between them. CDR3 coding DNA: TGTGCCAGCAGTAGCACAGAGTTTAACTATGGCTACACCTTC. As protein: CASSSTEFNYGYTF.

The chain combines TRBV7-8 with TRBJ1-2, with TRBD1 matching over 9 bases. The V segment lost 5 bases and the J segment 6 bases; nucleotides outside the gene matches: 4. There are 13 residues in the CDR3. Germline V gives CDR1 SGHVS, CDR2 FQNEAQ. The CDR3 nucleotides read TGTGCCAGCAGCCGCCGGGACAGGGATGGCTACACCTTC. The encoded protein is CASSRRDRDGYTF.

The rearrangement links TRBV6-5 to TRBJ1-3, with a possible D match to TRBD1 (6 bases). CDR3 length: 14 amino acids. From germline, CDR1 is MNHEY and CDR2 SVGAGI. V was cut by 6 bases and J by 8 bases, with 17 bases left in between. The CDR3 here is CASSLRQAFDTIYF. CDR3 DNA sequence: TGTGCCAGCAGCCTCCGACAGGCGTTCGACACCATATATTTT.

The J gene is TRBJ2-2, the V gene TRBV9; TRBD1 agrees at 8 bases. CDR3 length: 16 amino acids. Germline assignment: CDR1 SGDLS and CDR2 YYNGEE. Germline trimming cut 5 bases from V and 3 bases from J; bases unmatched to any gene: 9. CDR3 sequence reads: CASRQGVGDYTGELFF. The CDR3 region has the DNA TGTGCCAGCAGACAGGGGGTCGGGGATTACACCGGGGAGCTGTTTTTT.

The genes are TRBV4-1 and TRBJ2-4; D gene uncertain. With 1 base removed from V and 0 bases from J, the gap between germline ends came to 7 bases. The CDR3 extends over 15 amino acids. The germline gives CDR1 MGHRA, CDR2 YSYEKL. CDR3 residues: CASSQVFLAKNIQYF. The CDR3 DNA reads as TGCGCCAGCAGCCAAGTTTTCCTAGCCAAAAACATTCAGTACTTC.

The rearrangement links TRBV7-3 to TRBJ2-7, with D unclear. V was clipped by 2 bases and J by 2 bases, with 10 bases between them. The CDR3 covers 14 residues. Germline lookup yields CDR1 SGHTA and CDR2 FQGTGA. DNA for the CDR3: TGTGCCAGCAGCTTACACGGTTCCCCCTACGAGCAGTACTTC. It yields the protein CASSLHGSPYEQYF.

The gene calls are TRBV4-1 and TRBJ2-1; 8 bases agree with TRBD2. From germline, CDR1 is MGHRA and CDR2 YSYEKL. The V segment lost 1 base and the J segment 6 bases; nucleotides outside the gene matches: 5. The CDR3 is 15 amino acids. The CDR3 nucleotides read TGCGCCAGCAGCCAAGGTTATAGCGGGATCAATGAGCAGTTCTTC. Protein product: CASSQGYSGINEQFF.

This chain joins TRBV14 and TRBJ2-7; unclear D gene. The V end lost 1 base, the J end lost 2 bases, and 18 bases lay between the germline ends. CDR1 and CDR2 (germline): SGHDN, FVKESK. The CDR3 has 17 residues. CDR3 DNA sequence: TGTGCCAGCAGCCAAGGCTGGAGTCGTCTTTTCCCCTACGAGCAGTACTTC. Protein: CASSQGWSRLFPYEQYF.

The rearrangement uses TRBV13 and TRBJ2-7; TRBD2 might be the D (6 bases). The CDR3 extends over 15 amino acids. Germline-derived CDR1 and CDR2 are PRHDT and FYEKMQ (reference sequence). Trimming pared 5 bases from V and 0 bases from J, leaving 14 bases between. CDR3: CASSTLAGSSYEQYF. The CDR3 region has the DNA TGTGCCAGCAGCACACTAGCCGGGAGCTCCTACGAGCAGTACTTC.

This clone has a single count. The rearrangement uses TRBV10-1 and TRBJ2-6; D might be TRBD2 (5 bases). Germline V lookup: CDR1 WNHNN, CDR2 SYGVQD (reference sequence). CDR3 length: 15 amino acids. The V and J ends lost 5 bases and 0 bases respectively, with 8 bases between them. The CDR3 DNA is TGCGCCAGCAGTCCCCGGGGCTCTGGGGCCAACGTCCTGACTTTC. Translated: CASSPRGSGANVLTF.

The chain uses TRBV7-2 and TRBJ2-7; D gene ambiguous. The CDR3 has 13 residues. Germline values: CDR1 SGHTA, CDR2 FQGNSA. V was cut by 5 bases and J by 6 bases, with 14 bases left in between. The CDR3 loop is CASSTPEVGEQYF. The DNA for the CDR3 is TGTGCCAGCAGCACACCTGAGGTGGGCGAGCAGTACTTC.

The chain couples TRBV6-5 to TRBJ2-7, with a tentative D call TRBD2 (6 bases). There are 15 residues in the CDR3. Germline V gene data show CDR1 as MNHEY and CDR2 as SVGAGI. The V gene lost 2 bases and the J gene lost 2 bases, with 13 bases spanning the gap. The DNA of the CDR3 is TGTGCCAGCAGTTACCTGGGGGGACCGGCCTACGAGCAGTACTTC. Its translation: CASSYLGGPAYEQYF.

Written as DNA, the CDR3 is TGTGCCAGCTCCCCCGTGGGAGACAGGGGTACCAATGAGCAGTTCTTC. Protein product: CASSPVGDRGTNEQFF. This rearrangement joins TRBV18 to TRBJ2-1, with 8 bases aligning to TRBD1. There are 16 residues in the CDR3. Unmatched junction bases numbered 13, after V lost 6 bases and J lost 6 bases. Per germline, CDR1 KGHSH and CDR2 LQKENI. The complete variable domain, with remaining parts taken from reference TRBV18 and TRBJ2-1, reads NAGVMQNPRHLVRRRGQEARLRCSPMKGHSHVYWYRQLPEEGLKFMVYLQKENIIDESGMPKERFSAEFPKEGPSILRIQQVVRGDSAAYFCASSPVGDRGTNEQFFGPGTRLTVL.